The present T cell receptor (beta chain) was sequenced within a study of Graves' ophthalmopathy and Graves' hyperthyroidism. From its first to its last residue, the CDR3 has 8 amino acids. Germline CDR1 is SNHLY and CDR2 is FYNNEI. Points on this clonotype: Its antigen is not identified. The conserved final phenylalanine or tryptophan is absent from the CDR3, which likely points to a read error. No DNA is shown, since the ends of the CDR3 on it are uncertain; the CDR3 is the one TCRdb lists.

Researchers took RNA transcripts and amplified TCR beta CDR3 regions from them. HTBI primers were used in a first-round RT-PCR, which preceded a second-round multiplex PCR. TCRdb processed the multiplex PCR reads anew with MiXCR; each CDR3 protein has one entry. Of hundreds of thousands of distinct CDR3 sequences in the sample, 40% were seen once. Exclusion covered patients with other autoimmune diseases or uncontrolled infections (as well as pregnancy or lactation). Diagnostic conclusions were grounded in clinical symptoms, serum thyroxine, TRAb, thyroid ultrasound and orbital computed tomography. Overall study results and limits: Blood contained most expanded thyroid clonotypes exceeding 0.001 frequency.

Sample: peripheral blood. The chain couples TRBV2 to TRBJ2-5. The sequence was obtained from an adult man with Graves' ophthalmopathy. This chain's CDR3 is CASSLAED.